What follows is one T cell receptor (beta chain) and its context. Using immunoSEQ multiplex PCR, the repertoire was profiled, and TCRdb retains in-frame clones only, with some absent. The table records 60,000 to 90,000 clones, roughly 96% of them present only once. The record originates from a study of technical replicates of blood from several donors. The CDR3 is 12 residues long. Germline V gene lookup returns CDR1 SNHLY and CDR2 FYNNEI. V was clipped by 10 bases and J by 5 bases, with 15 bases between them. V and J are TRBV2 and TRBJ2-7; D perhaps matches TRBD2 (6 bases). The source of this sequence is a human donor in good health. The sample consisted of T cells isolated from PBMCs. CDR3 in amino acids: CATRESRDEQYF. CDR3 nucleotides: TGTGCCACCCGGGAGTCCAGGGACGAGCAGTACTTC.